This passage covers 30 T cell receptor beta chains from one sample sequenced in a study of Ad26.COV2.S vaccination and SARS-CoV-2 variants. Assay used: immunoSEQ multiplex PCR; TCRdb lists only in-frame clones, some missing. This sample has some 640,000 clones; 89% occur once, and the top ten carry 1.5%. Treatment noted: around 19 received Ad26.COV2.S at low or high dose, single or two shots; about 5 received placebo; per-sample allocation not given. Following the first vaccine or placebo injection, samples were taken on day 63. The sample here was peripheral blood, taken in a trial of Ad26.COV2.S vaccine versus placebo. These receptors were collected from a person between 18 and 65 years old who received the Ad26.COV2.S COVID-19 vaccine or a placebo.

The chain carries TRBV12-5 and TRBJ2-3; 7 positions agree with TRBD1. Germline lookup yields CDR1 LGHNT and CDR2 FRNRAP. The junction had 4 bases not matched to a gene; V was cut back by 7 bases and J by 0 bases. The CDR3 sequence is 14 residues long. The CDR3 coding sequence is TGTGCTAGTGCCCCGGGACAGAGCACAGATACGCAGTATTTT. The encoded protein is CASAPGQSTDTQYF.

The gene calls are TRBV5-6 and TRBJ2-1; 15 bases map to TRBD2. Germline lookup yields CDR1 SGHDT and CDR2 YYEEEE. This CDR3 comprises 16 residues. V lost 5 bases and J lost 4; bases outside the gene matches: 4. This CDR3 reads CASSTGLAGGYNEQFF. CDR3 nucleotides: TGTGCCAGCAGTACTGGACTAGCGGGAGGGTACAATGAGCAGTTCTTC.

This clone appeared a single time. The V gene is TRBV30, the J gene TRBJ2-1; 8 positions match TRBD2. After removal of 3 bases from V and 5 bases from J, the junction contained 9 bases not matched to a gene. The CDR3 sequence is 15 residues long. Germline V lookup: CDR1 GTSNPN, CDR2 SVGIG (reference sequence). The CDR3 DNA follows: TGTGCCTGGAGGATATGGACTAGCCCTAACAATGAGCAGTTCTTC. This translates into CAWRIWTSPNNEQFF. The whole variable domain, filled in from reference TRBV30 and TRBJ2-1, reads SQTIHQWPATLVQPVGSPLSLECTVEGTSNPNLYWYRQAAGRGLQLLFYSVGIGQISSEVPQNLSASRPQDRQFILSSKKLLLSDSGFYLCAWRIWTSPNNEQFFGPGTRLTVL.

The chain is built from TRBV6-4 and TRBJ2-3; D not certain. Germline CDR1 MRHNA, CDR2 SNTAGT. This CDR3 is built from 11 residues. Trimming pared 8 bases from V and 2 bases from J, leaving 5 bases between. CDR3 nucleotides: TGTGCCAGCCCTATCACAGATACGCAGTATTTT. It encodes CASPITDTQYF.

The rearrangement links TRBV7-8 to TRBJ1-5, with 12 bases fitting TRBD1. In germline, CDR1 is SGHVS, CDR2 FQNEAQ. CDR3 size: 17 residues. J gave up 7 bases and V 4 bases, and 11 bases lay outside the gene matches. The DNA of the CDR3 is TGTGCCAGCAGCTCTGGGGACAGGGGGCTCCTCACCCAGCCCCAGCATTTT. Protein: CASSSGDRGLLTQPQHF.

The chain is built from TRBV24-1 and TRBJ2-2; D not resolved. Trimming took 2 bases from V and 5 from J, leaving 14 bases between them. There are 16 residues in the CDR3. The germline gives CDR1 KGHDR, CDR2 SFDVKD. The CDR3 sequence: CATSDSSQGSTGELFF. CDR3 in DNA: TGTGCCACCAGTGATTCGTCGCAAGGGTCGACCGGGGAGCTGTTTTTT.

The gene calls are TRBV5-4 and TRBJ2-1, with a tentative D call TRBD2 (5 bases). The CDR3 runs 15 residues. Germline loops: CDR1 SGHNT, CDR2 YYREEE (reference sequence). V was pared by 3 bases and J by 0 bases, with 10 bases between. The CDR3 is CASSSPGTSYNEQFF. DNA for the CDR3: TGTGCCAGCAGCTCGCCGGGAACCTCCTACAATGAGCAGTTCTTC.

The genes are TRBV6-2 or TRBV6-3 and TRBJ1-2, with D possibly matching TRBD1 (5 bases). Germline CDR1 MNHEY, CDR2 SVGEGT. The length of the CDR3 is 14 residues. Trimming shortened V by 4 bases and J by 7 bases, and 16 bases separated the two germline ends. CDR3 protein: CASSSNLQGGGYTF. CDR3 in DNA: TGTGCCAGCAGTTCGAACTTGCAGGGAGGTGGCTACACCTTC.

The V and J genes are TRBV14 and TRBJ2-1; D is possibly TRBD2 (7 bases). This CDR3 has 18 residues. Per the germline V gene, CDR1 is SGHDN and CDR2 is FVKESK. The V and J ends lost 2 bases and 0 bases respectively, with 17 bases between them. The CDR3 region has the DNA TGTGCCAGCAGCCAAAACCCTGGGGGGGGCTTCTCCTACAATGAGCAGTTCTTC. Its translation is CASSQNPGGGFSYNEQFF.

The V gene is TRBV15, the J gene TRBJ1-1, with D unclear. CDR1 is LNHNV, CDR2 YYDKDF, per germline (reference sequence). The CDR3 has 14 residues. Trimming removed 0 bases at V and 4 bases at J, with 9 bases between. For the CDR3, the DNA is TGTGCCACCAGCAGAGATTCCGGGAGCACTGAAGCTTTCTTT. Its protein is CATSRDSGSTEAFF.

CDR3 protein: CASSGSNQPQHF. For the CDR3, the DNA is TGTGCCAGCTCTGGGAGCAATCAGCCCCAGCATTTT. The J gene is TRBJ1-5, the V gene TRBV18; unclear D gene. The V end was cut by 6 bases, the J end by 1 base, with 4 bases between. Germline V CDR1 and CDR2: KGHSH, LQKENI. CDR3 length: 12 residues.

This chain's CDR3 is CASSYSALPDTQYF. CDR3 sequence (DNA): TGTGCCAGCAGTTACTCGGCCCTTCCGGATACGCAGTATTTT. This chain uses TRBV6-5 with TRBJ2-3; D unclear. CDR1 and CDR2 from the germline V gene are MNHEY and SVGAGI. Trimming pared 0 bases from V and 6 bases from J, leaving 10 bases between. This CDR3 is built from 14 residues.

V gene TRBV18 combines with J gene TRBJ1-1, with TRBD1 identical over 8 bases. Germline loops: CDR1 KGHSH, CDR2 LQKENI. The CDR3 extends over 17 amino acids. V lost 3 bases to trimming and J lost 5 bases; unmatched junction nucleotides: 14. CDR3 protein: CASSPQTGVNFLTEAFF. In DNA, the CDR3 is TGTGCCAGCTCACCCCAGACAGGGGTTAACTTCTTGACTGAAGCTTTCTTT.

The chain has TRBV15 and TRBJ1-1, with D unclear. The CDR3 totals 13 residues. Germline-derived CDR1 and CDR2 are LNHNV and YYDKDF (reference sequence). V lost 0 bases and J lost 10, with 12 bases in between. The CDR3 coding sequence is TGTGCCACCAGCAGAGAAGTAGGTGACGGAGCTTTCTTT. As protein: CATSREVGDGAFF.

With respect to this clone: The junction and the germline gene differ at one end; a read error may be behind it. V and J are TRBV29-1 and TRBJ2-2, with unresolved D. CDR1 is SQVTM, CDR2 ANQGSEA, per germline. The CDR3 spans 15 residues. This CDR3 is CSVRHGGENPGELFF. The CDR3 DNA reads TGCAGCGTTAGGCATGGCGGAGAGAACCCCGGGGAGCTGTTTTTT.

CDR3 in amino acids: CASSDGQGFEQYF. In DNA form, the CDR3 reads TGTGCCAGCAGTGATGGACAGGGTTTCGAGCAGTACTTC. This chain joins TRBV2 and TRBJ2-7; 8 bases are a match to TRBD1. The germline V gene encodes CDR1 SNHLY and CDR2 FYNNEI. V was pared by 3 bases and J by 6 bases, with 4 bases of the junction left unmatched. This CDR3 region has 13 residues.

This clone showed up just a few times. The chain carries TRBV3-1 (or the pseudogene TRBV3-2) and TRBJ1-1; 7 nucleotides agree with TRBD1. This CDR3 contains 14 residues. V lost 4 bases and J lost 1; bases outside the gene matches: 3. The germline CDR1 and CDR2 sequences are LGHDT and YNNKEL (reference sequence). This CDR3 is CASSPRDRNTEAFF. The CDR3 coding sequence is TGTGCCAGCAGCCCCAGGGACAGGAACACTGAAGCTTTCTTT.

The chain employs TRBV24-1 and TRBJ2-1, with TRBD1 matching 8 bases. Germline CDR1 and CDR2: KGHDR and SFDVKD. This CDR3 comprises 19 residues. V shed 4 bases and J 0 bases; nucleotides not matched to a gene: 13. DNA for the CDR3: TGTGCCACCAGTGACTCCAAACACGGACAGGGAAGCTCCTACAATGAGCAGTTCTTC. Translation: CATSDSKHGQGSSYNEQFF.

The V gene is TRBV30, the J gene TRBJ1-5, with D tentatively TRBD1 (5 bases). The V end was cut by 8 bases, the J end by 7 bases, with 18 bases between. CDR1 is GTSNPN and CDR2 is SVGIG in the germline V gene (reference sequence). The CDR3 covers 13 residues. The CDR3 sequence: CALDWGRQQPQHF. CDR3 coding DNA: TGTGCCCTGGACTGGGGGAGGCAACAGCCCCAGCATTTT.

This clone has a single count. CDR3: CASRKQGPDTQYF. The CDR3 DNA follows: TGTGCCAGCAGAAAACAGGGCCCGGATACGCAGTATTTT. This chain uses TRBV28 with TRBJ2-3; maybe TRBD1 (6 bases). CDR1 and CDR2 (germline): MDHEN, SYDVKM. The CDR3 runs 13 residues. The V gene lost 6 bases and the J gene lost 6 bases, with 13 bases spanning the gap.

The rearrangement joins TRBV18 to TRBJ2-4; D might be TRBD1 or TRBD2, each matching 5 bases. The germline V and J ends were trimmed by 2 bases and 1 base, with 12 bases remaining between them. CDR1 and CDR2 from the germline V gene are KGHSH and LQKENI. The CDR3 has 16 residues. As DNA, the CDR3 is TGTGCCAGCTCACCAGGGACGACCGTGGCCAAAAACATTCAGTACTTC. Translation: CASSPGTTVAKNIQYF.

CDR3 sequence (DNA): TGTGCCAGCAGCTTAGTCGTAGCGGGTACAGGGGAAGCGGGTGGTTACGAGCAGTACTTC. Its translation: CASSLVVAGTGEAGGYEQYF. The V call is TRBV7-8, the J call TRBJ2-7, with D possibly being TRBD1 or TRBD2 (7 bases each). This CDR3 contains 20 residues. Between the trimmed V and J ends, which lost 1 base and 4 bases, there was a span of 29 bases. CDR1 is SGHVS, CDR2 FQNEAQ, per germline.

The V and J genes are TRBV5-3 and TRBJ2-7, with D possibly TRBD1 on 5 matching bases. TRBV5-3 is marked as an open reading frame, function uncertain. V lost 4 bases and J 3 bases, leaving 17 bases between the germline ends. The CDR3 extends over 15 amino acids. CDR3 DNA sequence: TGTGCCAGAAGCCACCTACAGGACGACCTCTACGAGCAGTACTTC. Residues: CARSHLQDDLYEQYF.

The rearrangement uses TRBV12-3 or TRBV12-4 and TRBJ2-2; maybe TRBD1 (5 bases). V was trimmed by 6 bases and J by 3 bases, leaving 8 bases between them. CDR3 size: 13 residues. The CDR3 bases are TGTGCCAGCAGCTGGGGCGACACCGGGGAGCTGTTTTTT. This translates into CASSWGDTGELFF.

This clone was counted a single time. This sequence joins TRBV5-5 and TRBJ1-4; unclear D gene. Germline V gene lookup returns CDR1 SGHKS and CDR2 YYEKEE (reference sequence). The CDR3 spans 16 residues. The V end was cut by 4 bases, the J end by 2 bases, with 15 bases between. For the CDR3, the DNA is TGTGCCAGCAGCGCCTACCCTCGGGTCACTAATGAAAAACTGTTTTTT. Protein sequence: CASSAYPRVTNEKLFF.

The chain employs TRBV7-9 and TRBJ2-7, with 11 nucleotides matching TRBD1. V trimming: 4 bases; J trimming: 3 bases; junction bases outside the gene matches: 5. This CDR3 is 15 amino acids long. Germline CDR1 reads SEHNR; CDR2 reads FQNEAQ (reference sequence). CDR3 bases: TGTGCCAGCAGCTCGCCCGGGACAGGGGGCTACGAGCAGTACTTC. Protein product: CASSSPGTGGYEQYF.

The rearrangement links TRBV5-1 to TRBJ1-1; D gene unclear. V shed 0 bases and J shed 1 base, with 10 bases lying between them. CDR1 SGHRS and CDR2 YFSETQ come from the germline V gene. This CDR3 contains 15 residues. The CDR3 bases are TGCGCCAGCAGCTTGGCGCGTGGGGAGAACACTGAAGCTTTCTTT. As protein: CASSLARGENTEAFF.

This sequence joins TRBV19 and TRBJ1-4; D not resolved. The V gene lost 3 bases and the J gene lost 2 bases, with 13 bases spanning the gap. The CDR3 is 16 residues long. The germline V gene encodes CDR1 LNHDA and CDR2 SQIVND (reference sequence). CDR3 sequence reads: CASSIARQRTNEKLFF. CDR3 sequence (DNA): TGTGCCAGTAGTATCGCTAGACAAAGGACTAATGAAAAACTGTTTTTT.

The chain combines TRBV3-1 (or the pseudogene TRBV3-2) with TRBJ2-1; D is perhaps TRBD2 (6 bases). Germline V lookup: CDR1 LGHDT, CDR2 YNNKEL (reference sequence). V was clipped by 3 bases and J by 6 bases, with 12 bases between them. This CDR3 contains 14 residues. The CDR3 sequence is CASSQGTPSNEQFF. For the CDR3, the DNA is TGTGCCAGCAGCCAGGGGACTCCCAGCAATGAGCAGTTCTTC.

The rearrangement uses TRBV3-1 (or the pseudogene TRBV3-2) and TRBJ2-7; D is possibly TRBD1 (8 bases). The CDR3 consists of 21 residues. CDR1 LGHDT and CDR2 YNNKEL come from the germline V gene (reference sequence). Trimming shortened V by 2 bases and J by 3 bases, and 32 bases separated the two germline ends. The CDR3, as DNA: TGTGCCAGCAGCCAAAAGGAAGGAGGACAGGGAATTGCGGGGGTCCTCTACGAGCAGTACTTC. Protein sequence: CASSQKEGGQGIAGVLYEQYF.